This T cell receptor beta chain was recovered during a study of blood T cell repertoires in COVID-19. Study summary: Acute and convalescent COVID-19 samples came from the United States, Italy and Spain. T cells, B-cell-depleted T cells, or PBMCs provided the cDNA or gDNA that served as material.

In the original workflow: Amplification from reference gene primers served as the basis for estimated nucleated cell counts. Sequencing was performed with immunoSEQ multiplex PCR; in TCRdb, only in-frame clones are kept and a portion is missing. V, J and clone size were drawn from that table, and D and trimming were deduced from the DNA. The data show 65,000 to 85,000 clones, with about nine tenths seen just once and approximately 11% held by the top ten. Germline V gene data show CDR1 as DFQATT and CDR2 as SNEGSKA (reference sequence). This CDR3 comprises 12 residues. With V trimmed by 3 bases and J by 8 bases, 5 bases remained unmatched.

The TCR originated in a woman younger than 30 with acute or convalescent COVID-19. The chain joins TRBV20-1 to TRBJ1-2; 8 bases are shared with TRBD1. Sample: peripheral blood. The CDR3 here is CSASRQGSGYTF. Here the CDR3 DNA reads TGCAGTGCTAGTAGACAGGGGAGCGGCTACACCTTC.